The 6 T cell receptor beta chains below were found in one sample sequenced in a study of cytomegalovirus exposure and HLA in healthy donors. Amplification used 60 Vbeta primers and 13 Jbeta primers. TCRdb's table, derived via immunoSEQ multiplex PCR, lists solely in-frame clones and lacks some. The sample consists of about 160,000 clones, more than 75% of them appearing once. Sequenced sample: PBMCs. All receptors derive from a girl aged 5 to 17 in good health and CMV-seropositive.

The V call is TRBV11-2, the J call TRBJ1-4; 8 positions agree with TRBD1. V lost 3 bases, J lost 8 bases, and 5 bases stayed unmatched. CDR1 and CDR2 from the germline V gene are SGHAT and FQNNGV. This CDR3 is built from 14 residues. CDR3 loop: CASSFMTGAEKLFF. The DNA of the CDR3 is TGTGCCAGCAGCTTTATGACAGGGGCAGAAAAACTGTTTTTT. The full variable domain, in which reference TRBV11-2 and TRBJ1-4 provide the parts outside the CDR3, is EAGVAQSPRYKIIEKRQSVAFWCNPISGHATLYWYQQILGQGPKLLIQFQNNGVVDDSQLPKDRFSAERLKGVDSTLKIQPAKLEDSAVYLCASSFMTGAEKLFFGSGTQLSVL.

The CDR3 nucleotides read TGTGCCAGCAGTCCTGGGGCGCTACCCTACAATGAGCAGTTCTTC. Amino acid sequence: CASSPGALPYNEQFF. V and J are TRBV6-1 and TRBJ2-1; D is perhaps TRBD1 (5 bases). This CDR3 region has 15 residues. The germline V and J ends were trimmed by 5 bases and 2 bases, with 13 bases remaining between them. The V gene's germline CDR1 is MNHNS and CDR2 SASEGT.

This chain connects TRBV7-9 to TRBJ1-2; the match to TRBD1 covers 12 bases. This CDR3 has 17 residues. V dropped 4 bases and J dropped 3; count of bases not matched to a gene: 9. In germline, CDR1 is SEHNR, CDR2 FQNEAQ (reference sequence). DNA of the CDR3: TGTGCCAGCAGCTATCCGGGACAGGGGGCCTCCTACTATGGCTACACCTTC. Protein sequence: CASSYPGQGASYYGYTF.

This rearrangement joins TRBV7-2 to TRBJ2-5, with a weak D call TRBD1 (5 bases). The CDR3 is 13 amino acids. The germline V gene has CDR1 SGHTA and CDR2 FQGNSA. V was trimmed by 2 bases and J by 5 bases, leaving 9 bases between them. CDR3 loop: CASSLTRAETQYF. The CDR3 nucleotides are TGTGCCAGCAGCTTAACCAGGGCCGAGACCCAGTACTTC.

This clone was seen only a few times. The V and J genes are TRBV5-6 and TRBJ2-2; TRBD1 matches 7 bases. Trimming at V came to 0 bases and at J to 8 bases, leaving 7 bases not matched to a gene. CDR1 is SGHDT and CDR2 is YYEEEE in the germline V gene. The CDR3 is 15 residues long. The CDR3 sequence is CASSLDRGVMGELFF. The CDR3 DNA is TGTGCCAGCAGCTTGGACAGGGGCGTTATGGGGGAGCTGTTTTTT.

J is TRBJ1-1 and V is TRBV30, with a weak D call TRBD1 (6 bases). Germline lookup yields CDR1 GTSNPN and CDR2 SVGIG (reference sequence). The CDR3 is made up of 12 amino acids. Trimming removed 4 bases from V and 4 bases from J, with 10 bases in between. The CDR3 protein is CAWIQGSTEAFF. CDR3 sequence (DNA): TGTGCCTGGATCCAGGGGAGCACTGAAGCTTTCTTT.